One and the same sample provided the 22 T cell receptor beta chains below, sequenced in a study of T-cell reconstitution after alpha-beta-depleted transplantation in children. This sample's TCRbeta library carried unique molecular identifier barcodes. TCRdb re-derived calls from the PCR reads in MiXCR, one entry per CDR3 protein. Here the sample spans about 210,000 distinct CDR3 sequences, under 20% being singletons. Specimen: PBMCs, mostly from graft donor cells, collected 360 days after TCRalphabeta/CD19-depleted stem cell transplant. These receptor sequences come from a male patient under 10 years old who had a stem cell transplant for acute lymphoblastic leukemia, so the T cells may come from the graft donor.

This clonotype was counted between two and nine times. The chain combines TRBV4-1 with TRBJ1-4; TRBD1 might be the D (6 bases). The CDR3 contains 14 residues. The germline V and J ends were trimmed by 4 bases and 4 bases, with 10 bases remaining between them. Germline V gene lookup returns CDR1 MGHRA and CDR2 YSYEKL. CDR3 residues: CASSPTGHNEKLFF. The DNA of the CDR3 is TGCGCCAGCAGCCCAACAGGGCATAATGAAAAACTGTTTTTT.

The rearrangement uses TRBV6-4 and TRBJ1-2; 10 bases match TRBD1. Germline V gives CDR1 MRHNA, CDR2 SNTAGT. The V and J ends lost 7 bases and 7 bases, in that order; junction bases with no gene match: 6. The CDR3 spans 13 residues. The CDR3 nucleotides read TGTGCCAGCACCCGACAGGGGGCTGGTGGCTACACCTTC. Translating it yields CASTRQGAGGYTF.

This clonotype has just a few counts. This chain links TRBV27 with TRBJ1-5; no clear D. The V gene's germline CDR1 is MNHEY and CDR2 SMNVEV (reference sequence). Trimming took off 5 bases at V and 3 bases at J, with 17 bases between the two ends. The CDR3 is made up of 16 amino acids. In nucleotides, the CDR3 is TGTGCCAGCAGTCGGGGTCCCCCCGGTTCCAATCAGCCCCAGCATTTT. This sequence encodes CASSRGPPGSNQPQHF.

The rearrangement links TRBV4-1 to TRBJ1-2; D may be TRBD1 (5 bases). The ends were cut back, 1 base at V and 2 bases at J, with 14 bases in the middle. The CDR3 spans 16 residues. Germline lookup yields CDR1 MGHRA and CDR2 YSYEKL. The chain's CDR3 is CASSQVTETKNYGYTF. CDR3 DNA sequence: TGCGCCAGCAGCCAAGTGACAGAGACCAAAAACTATGGCTACACCTTC.

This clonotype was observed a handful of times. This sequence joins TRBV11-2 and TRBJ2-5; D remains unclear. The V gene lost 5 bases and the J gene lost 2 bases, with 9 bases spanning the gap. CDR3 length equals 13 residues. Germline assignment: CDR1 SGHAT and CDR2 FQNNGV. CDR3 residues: CASSPILQETQYF. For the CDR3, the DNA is TGTGCCAGCAGCCCGATACTACAAGAGACCCAGTACTTC. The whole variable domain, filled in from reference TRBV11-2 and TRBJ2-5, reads EAGVAQSPRYKIIEKRQSVAFWCNPISGHATLYWYQQILGQGPKLLIQFQNNGVVDDSQLPKDRFSAERLKGVDSTLKIQPAKLEDSAVYLCASSPILQETQYFGPGTRLLVL.

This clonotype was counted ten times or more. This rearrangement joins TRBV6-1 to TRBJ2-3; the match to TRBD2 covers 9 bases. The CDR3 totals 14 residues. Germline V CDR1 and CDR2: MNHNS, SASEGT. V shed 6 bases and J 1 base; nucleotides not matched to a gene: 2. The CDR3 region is CASRLAGRTDTQYF. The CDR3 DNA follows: TGTGCCAGCAGGCTAGCGGGGCGCACAGATACGCAGTATTTT.

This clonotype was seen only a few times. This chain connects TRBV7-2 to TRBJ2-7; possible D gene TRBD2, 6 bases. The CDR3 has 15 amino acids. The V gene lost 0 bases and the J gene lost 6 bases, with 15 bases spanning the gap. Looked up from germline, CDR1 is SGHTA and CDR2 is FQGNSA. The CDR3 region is CASSLAGVVGGEQYF. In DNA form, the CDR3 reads TGTGCCAGCAGCTTAGCGGGTGTTGTGGGGGGCGAGCAGTACTTC.

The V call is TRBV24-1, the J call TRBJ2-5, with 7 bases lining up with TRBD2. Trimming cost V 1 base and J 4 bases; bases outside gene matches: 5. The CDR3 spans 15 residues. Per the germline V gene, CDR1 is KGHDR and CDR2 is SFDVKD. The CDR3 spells CATSDFGRGRETQYF. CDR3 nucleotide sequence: TGTGCCACCAGTGATTTCGGGCGCGGGAGAGAGACCCAGTACTTC.

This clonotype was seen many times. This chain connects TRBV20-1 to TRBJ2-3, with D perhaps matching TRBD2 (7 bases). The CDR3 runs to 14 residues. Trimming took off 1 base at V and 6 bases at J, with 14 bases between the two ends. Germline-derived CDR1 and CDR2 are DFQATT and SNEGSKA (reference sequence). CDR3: CSARVPGGADTQYF. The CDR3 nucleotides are TGCAGTGCTAGAGTGCCGGGGGGCGCCGATACGCAGTATTTT.

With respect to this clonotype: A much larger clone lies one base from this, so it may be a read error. The CDR3 DNA reads as TGTGCCAGCAGACTAGCGGGGCCCTACGAGCAGTACTTC. Amino acids: CASRLAGPYEQYF. The chain uses TRBV27 and TRBJ2-7; TRBD2 agrees at 10 bases. The CDR3 contains 13 residues. CDR1 and CDR2 from the germline V gene are MNHEY and SMNVEV (reference sequence). V dropped 6 bases and J dropped 2; count of bases not matched to a gene: 1.

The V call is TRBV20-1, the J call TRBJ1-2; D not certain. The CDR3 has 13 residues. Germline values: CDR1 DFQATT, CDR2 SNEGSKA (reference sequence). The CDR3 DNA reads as TGCAGCACTACCCCCGGGGTCAACTATGGCTACACCTTC. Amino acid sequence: CSTTPGVNYGYTF.

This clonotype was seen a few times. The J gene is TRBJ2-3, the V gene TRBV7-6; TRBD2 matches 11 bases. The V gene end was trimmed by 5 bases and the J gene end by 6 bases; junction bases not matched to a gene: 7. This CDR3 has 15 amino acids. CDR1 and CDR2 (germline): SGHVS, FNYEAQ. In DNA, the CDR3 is TGTGCCAGCAGCACTCGACTAGCGGGGACGGATACGCAGTATTTT. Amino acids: CASSTRLAGTDTQYF. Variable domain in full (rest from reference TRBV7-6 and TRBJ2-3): GAGVSQSPRYKVTKRGQDVALRCDPISGHVSLYWYRQALGQGPEFLTYFNYEAQQDKSGLPNDRFSAERPEGSISTLTIQRTEQRDSAMYRCASSTRLAGTDTQYFGPGTRLTVL.

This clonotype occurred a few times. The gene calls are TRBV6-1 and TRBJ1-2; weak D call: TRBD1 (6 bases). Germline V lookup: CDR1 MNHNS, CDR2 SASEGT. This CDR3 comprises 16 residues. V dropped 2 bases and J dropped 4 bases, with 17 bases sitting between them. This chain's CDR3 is CASSEMGQGKGYGYTF. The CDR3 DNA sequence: TGTGCCAGCAGTGAAATGGGGCAGGGGAAGGGCTATGGCTACACCTTC.

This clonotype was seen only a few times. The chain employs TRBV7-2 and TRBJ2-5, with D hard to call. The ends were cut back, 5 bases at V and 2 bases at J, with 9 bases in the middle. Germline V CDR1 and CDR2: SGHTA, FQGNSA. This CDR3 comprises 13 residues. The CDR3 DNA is TGTGCCAGCAGCCCTAGATTACAAGAGACCCAGTACTTC. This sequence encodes CASSPRLQETQYF.

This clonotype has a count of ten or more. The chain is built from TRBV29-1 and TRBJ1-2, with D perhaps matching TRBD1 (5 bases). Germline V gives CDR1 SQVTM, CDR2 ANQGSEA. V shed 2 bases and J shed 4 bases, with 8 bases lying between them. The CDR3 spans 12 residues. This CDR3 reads CSVEQGSYGYTF. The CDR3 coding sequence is TGCAGCGTTGAACAGGGCTCCTATGGCTACACCTTC. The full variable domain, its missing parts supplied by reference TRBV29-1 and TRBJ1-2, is SAVISQKPSRDICQRGTSLTIQCQVDSQVTMMFWYRQQPGQSLTLIATANQGSEATYESGFVIDKFPISRPNLTFSTLTVSNMSPEDSSIYLCSVEQGSYGYTFGSGTRLTVV.

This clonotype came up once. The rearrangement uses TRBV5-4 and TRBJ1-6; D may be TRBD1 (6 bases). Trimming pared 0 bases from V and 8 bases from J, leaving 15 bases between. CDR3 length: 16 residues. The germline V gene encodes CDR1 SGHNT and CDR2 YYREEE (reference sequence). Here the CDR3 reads CASSLVVARGDSPLHF. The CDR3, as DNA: TGTGCCAGCAGCTTGGTTGTGGCCAGGGGTGATTCACCCCTCCACTTT. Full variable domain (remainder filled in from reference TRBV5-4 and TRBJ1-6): ETGVTQSPTHLIKTRGQQVTLRCSSQSGHNTVSWYQQALGQGPQFIFQYYREEENGRGNFPPRFSGLQFPNYSSELNVNALELDDSALYLCASSLVVARGDSPLHFGNGTRLTVT.

CDR3 residues: CASTPGQGTDGYTF. The CDR3 DNA reads as TGTGCCAGCACTCCCGGTCAGGGTACGGATGGCTACACCTTC. The rearrangement joins TRBV12-3 or TRBV12-4 to TRBJ1-2; TRBD1 might be the D (5 bases). CDR3 length: 14 residues. Deletions cut 7 bases from V and 6 bases from J, with 18 bases between.

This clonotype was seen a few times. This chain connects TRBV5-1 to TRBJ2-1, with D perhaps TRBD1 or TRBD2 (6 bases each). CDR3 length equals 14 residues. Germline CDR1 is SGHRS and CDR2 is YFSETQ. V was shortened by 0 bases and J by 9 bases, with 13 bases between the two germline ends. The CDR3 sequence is CASSLVSGAVEQFF. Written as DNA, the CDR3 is TGCGCCAGCAGCTTGGTCTCGGGGGCGGTTGAGCAGTTCTTC.

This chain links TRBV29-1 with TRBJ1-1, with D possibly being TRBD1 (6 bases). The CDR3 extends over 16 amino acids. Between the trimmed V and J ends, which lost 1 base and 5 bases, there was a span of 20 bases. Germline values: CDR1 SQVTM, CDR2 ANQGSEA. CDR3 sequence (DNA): TGCAGCGTTGAAGCCCCTAAAAGGACAGCGGGGACTGAAGCTTTCTTT. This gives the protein CSVEAPKRTAGTEAFF.

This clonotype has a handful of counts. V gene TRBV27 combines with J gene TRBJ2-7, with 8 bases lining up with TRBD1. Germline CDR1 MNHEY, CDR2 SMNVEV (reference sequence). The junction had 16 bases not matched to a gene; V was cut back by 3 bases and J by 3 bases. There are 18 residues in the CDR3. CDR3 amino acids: CASSFSGFRDRTYYEQYF. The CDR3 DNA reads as TGTGCCAGCAGTTTCAGCGGGTTTAGGGACAGGACCTACTACGAGCAGTACTTC.

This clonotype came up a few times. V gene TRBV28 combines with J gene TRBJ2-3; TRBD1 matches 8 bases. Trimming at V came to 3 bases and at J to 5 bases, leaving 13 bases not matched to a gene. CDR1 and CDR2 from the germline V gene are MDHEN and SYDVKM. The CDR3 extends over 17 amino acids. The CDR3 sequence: CASSLLVLDRAVDTQYF. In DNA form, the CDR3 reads TGTGCCAGCAGTTTGTTGGTCCTGGACAGGGCCGTAGATACGCAGTATTTT.

The CDR3 here is CAWSLGRYTGELFF. Here the CDR3 DNA reads TGTGCCTGGAGCCTCGGACGGTACACCGGGGAGCTGTTTTTT. This chain connects TRBV30 to TRBJ2-2; D not resolved. The V gene lost 3 bases and the J gene lost 3 bases, with 11 bases spanning the gap. The CDR3 is 14 amino acids. Germline values: CDR1 GTSNPN, CDR2 SVGIG (reference sequence).